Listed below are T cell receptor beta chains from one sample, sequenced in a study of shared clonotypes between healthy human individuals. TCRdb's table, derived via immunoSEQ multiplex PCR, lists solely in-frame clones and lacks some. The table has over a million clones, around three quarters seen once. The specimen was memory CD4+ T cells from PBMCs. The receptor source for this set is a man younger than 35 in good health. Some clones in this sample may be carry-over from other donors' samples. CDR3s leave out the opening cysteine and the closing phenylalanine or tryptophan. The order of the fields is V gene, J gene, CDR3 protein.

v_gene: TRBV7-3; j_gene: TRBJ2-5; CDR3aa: ASSLNGGTLQETQY
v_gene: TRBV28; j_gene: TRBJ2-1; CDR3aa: ASTFRDPYHNEQF
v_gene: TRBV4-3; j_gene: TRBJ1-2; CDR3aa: ASSQEAGLNYGYT
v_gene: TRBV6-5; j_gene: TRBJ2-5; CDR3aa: ASSSRQFMYQETQY
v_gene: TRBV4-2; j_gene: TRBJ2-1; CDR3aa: ASSQDRDRGQF
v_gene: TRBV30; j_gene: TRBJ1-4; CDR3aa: AGTPPGDLREKLF
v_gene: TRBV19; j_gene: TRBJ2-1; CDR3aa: ASSARGAVNEQF
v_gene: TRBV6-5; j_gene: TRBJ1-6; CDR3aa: ASSYDRGYNSPLH
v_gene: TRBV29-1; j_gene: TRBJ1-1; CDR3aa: SVEGTGNTEAF
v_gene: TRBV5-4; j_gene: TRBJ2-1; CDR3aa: ASSRPYNEQF
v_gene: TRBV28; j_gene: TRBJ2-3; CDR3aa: ASSSAGDYTDTQY
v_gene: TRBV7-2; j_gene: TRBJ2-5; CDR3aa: ASSSTRTSVETQY
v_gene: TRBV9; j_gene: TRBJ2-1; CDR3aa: ASSPGTSVYNEQF
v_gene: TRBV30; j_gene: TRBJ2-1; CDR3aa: AWSRTSGSNEQF
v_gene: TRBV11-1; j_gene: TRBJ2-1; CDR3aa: ASSINPGLAGGEQF
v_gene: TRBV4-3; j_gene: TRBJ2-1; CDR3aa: ASSPDAYNEQF
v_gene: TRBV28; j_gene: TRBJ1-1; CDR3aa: ASRPSGGRTEAF
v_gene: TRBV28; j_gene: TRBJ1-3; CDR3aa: ATVDFSGNTIY
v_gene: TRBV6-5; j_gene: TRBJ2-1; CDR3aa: ASSYWLAPHNEQF
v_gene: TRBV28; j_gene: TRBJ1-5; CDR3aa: ASSSLGQGRGNQPQH
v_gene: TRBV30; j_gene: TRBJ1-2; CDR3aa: AWNLDRGIGGYT
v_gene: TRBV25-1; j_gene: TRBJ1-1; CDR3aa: ASSRLSGQGGDTEAF